This T cell receptor (beta chain) came from a study of T-cell reconstitution after alpha-beta-depleted transplantation in children. This clonotype was seen a few times. Its antigen is not known. CDR3 length: 14 amino acids. Trimming left V 6 bases short and J 2 bases short, with 14 bases between. Overall study findings and caveats: T-cell counts and diversity were attributed mostly to newly produced T cells one year after transplant.

Molecular barcoding with unique molecular identifiers was used for the TCRbeta library. One entry per CDR3 protein results from TCRdb running MiXCR on the PCR reads. The sample carries some 140,000 distinct CDR3 sequences, about 9.6% recorded once. The TCR sequence derives from a girl in the first two years of life who had a stem cell transplant for combined immunodeficiency, so the T cells may come from the graft donor. The V and J genes are TRBV12-3 or TRBV12-4 and TRBJ2-7; D is unclear. The sample consisted of PBMCs, mostly from graft donor cells, taken 180 days after TCRalphabeta/CD19-depleted stem cell transplant. The CDR3 sequence: CASSPTAKTYEQYF. The CDR3 DNA is TGTGCCAGCAGCCCTACGGCCAAGACCTACGAGCAGTACTTC.